The 7 T cell receptor beta chains below come from one sample, sequenced in a study of siplizumab effects on memory and regulatory T cells. Sequencing was performed with immunoSEQ multiplex PCR; in TCRdb, only in-frame clones are kept and a portion is missing. This sample has 75,000 to 100,000 clones; roughly 94% occur once, and the top ten carry approximately 1.4%. Specimen: non-Treg CD4+ T cells sorted from blood. Source of these receptors: a human donor in good health.

The sample holds a few counts of this clone. V gene TRBV29-1 combines with J gene TRBJ2-1; D gene unclear. Germline V gene lookup returns CDR1 SQVTM and CDR2 ANQGSEA. Trimming cost V 5 bases and J 4 bases, with 6 bases left between them. The CDR3 consists of 11 residues. The CDR3 sequence is CSVRVYNEQFF. The CDR3 DNA reads TGCAGCGTTAGGGTATACAATGAGCAGTTCTTC.

Of note for this clone: The same CDR3 arises from other DNA sequences in this sample as well. The chain carries TRBV15 and TRBJ2-7; the D gene could be TRBD1 or TRBD2 (5 bases each). This CDR3 spans 15 amino acids. Trimming took off 5 bases at V and 2 bases at J, with 16 bases between the two ends. Germline assignment: CDR1 LNHNV and CDR2 YYDKDF (reference sequence). As DNA, the CDR3 is TGTGCCACCAGCCCCCGACGGGACCTGACCTACGAGCAGTACTTC. Translating it yields CATSPRRDLTYEQYF.

The V and J genes are TRBV11-2 and TRBJ1-3; TRBD1 agrees at 8 bases. This CDR3 has 15 residues. Trimming at V came to 2 bases and at J to 4 bases, leaving 4 bases not matched to a gene. CDR1 is SGHAT, CDR2 FQNNGV, per germline. CDR3 sequence reads: CASSLIRGQGNTIYF. CDR3 in DNA: TGTGCCAGCAGCTTAATCAGGGGGCAAGGAAACACCATATATTTT. The variable domain in full, completed from reference TRBV11-2 and TRBJ1-3, reads EAGVAQSPRYKIIEKRQSVAFWCNPISGHATLYWYQQILGQGPKLLIQFQNNGVVDDSQLPKDRFSAERLKGVDSTLKIQPAKLEDSAVYLCASSLIRGQGNTIYFGEGSWLTVV.

V gene TRBV6-1 combines with J gene TRBJ1-1, with 7 positions matching TRBD1. The CDR3 is 13 amino acids. The germline V gene encodes CDR1 MNHNS and CDR2 SASEGT. V shed 4 bases, J shed 6 bases, and the junction held 5 bases outside the gene matches. The CDR3 region has the DNA TGTGCCAGCAGTGGAGACAGGGCGGCTGAAGCTTTCTTT. This encodes CASSGDRAAEAFF.

The rearrangement joins TRBV20-1 to TRBJ2-5, with no clear D. The J call is uncertain, as TRBJ2-7 better fits the DNA end. This CDR3 comprises 11 residues. Germline assignment: CDR1 DFQATT and CDR2 SNEGSKA (reference sequence). The CDR3 region has the DNA TGCAGTGCTTTCAATACCTACGAGCAGTACTTC. Translated: CSAFNTYEQYF.

The CDR3 is CASSSAPGLTYNEQFF. The CDR3, as DNA: TGCGCCAGCAGCTCGGCCCCGGGACTGACCTACAATGAGCAGTTCTTC. V usage is TRBV5-1 and J usage is TRBJ2-1; D is possibly TRBD2 (6 bases). Germline-derived CDR1 and CDR2 are SGHRS and YFSETQ. CDR3 size: 16 residues. V was cut by 3 bases and J by 2 bases, with 15 bases left in between.

The chain recombines TRBV28 with TRBJ2-2; D uncertain. With 3 bases removed from V and 1 base from J, the gap between germline ends came to 6 bases. Per germline, CDR1 MDHEN and CDR2 SYDVKM. The CDR3 contains 14 residues. CDR3 protein: CASSFNRNTGELFF. CDR3 nucleotide sequence: TGTGCCAGCAGTTTTAATCGGAACACCGGGGAGCTGTTTTTT.